A selection of T cell receptor beta chains follows, all from one sample in a study of T-cell memory formation after mild COVID-19. TCRdb called the 5' RACE reads again in MiXCR, with one record for every CDR3 protein. This table has under 200,000 distinct CDR3 sequences, under 14% appearing once. The sequencing sample was made of PBMCs or a T cell subset sorted from them (not recorded which). The receptors were gathered from a man aged 18-30 years who had mild COVID-19 (a few samples of this study predate the infection). Cell type and time point are not known. Each CDR3 is given with its conserved first and last residue. D genes are given only for firm matches. Only some rows state a clone size, as once, few, many or a class for expanded clones.

V	J	size	D	CDR3	DNA
TRBV20-1	TRBJ2-1	many	NA	CSAPRTMRKHGEQFF	TGCAGTGCTCCGCGGACGATGAGGAAGCATGGTGAGCAGTTCTTC
TRBV20-1	TRBJ2-3	NA	TRBD2	CSAPTSGGPADTQYF	TGCAGTGCGCCGACTAGCGGGGGGCCCGCAGATACGCAGTATTTT
TRBV12-3/TRBV12-4	TRBJ2-5	few	NA	CASRDQRQTQYF	TGTGCCAGCAGGGACCAGCGGCAGACCCAGTACTTC
TRBV28	TRBJ2-4	NA	NA	CASNLGGAKNIQYF	TGTGCCAGCAACCTGGGGGGAGCCAAAAACATTCAGTACTTC
TRBV18	TRBJ1-6	few	NA	CASSLGTTLGVPLHF	TGTGCCAGCTCACTCGGGACAACCCTCGGAGTACCCCTCCACTTT
TRBV6-1	TRBJ1-5	NA	NA	CASTDPRTQHF	TGTGCCAGCACCGATCCACGGACCCAGCATTTT
TRBV5-1	TRBJ2-6	NA	NA	CASRPGGGQSNSGANVLTF	TGCGCCAGCAGGCCCGGTGGGGGGCAATCCAACTCTGGGGCCAACGTCCTGACTTTC
TRBV20-1	TRBJ2-5	NA	NA	CSAIKETQYF	TGCAGTGCTATAAAAGAGACCCAGTACTTC
TRBV12-3/TRBV12-4	TRBJ2-7	many	TRBD2	CASRQPGLGEQYF	TGTGCCAGCAGACAACCGGGACTAGGCGAGCAGTACTTC
TRBV7-7	TRBJ2-5	NA	NA	CASSATASGTQYF	TGTGCCAGCAGCGCGACGGCCTCGGGGACCCAGTACTTC
TRBV28	TRBJ2-5	many	NA	CASSSAGEIQYF	TGTGCCAGCAGTTCCGCCGGAGAAATACAGTACTTC
TRBV4-1	TRBJ2-7	NA	NA	CASSHPSGLPSYEQYF	TGCGCCAGCAGCCACCCTTCGGGACTCCCCTCCTACGAGCAGTACTTC
TRBV5-1	TRBJ2-5	few	TRBD2	CASSLGRGGLQETQYF	TGCGCCAGCAGCTTGGGGCGGGGGGGTCTCCAAGAGACCCAGTACTTC
TRBV6-4	TRBJ2-1	NA	NA	CASSLQGCTPNEQFF	TGTGCCAGCAGCCTACAGGGATGCACTCCAAATGAGCAGTTCTTC
TRBV5-1	TRBJ1-2	few	NA	CASSLGQVYGYTF	TGCGCCAGCAGCTTGGGACAGGTCTATGGCTACACCTTC
TRBV12-3/TRBV12-4	TRBJ2-3	few	NA	CASSTDHTRDTQYF	TGTGCCAGCAGTACGGACCATACCAGGGATACGCAGTATTTT
TRBV15	TRBJ2-3	many	NA	CATRRAGSTDTQYF	TGTGCCACCCGACGGGCGGGGTCCACAGATACGCAGTATTTT
TRBV27	TRBJ2-3	few	TRBD2	CASSLWTSGTDTQYF	TGTGCCAGCAGTTTGTGGACTAGCGGCACAGATACGCAGTATTTT
TRBV24-1	TRBJ2-1	NA	NA	CATSDSEKGNEQFF	TGTGCCACCAGTGATTCTGAGAAGGGGAATGAGCAGTTCTTC
TRBV4-3	TRBJ2-7	few	TRBD2	CASSPLGTSGPREQYF	TGCGCCAGCAGCCCTCTCGGGACTAGCGGTCCGAGGGAGCAGTACTTC
TRBV5-1	TRBJ1-1	NA	NA	CASSGGGSEAFF	TGCGCCAGCAGCGGGGGAGGGTCTGAAGCTTTCTTT
TRBV5-1	TRBJ1-1	few	NA	CASSLLISTEAFF	TGCGCCAGCAGCTTGCTAATTTCAACTGAAGCTTTCTTT
TRBV7-2	TRBJ2-3	NA	TRBD2	CASSLLAGGADTQYF	TGTGCCAGCAGCTTACTAGCGGGGGGGGCAGATACGCAGTATTTT
TRBV12-3/TRBV12-4	TRBJ2-3	many	NA	CASSLGGSPDTQYF	TGTGCCAGCAGTTTGGGGGGCTCCCCGGATACGCAGTATTTT
TRBV4-2	TRBJ1-4	NA	NA	CASSQVTDPNEKLFF	TGTGCCAGCAGCCAAGTTACAGATCCTAATGAAAAACTGTTTTTT
TRBV12-3/TRBV12-4	TRBJ1-6	few	NA	CASSPRDGGALHF	TGTGCCAGCAGCCCCCGGGACGGAGGGGCCCTCCACTTT
TRBV20-1	TRBJ2-7	few	TRBD1	CSARTWDGQGLYEQYF	TGCAGTGCTAGGACCTGGGACGGACAGGGTCTATACGAGCAGTACTTC
TRBV4-3	TRBJ2-3	NA	NA	CASSQVRVDTQYF	TGCGCCAGCAGCCAAGTCAGGGTAGATACGCAGTATTTT
TRBV11-2	TRBJ2-1	few	TRBD1	CASSHGTGGRLSYNEQFF	TGTGCCAGCAGCCACGGGACAGGGGGACGCCTCTCCTACAATGAGCAGTTCTTC
TRBV14	TRBJ2-7	NA	NA	CASSQVRGYEQYF	TGTGCCAGCAGCCAAGTGAGGGGCTACGAGCAGTACTTC
TRBV5-1	TRBJ2-3	few	TRBD2	CASSLSPPGLAGVDTQYF	TGCGCCAGCAGCTTGAGCCCCCCGGGACTAGCGGGGGTGGATACGCAGTATTTT
TRBV4-1	TRBJ2-1	NA	TRBD2	CASSQPTGGPRNNEQFF	TGCGCCAGCAGCCAGCCTACGGGGGGGCCTCGAAATAATGAGCAGTTCTTC
TRBV4-2	TRBJ2-2	few	TRBD2	CASGNRLAGTVNTGELFF	TGTGCCAGCGGAAACCGGCTAGCGGGGACCGTGAACACCGGGGAGCTGTTTTTT
TRBV6-2/TRBV6-3	TRBJ1-5	few	NA	CASSLADLVEHF	TGTGCCAGCAGCCTGGCAGATCTCGTCGAGCATTTT
TRBV6-1	TRBJ2-3	NA	NA	CASSEPGGGTDTQYF	TGTGCCAGCAGTGAACCGGGTGGGGGCACAGATACGCAGTATTTT